This T cell receptor beta chain was sequenced in a study of blood T cell repertoires in COVID-19. In the study overall: The United States, Italy and Spain provided the acute and convalescent COVID-19 samples. Sources were T cells, B-cell-depleted T cells, or PBMCs; the material itself was cDNA or gDNA.

Sequenced by immunoSEQ multiplex PCR; TCRdb stores in-frame clones only, minus some. There are around 200,000 clones in the sample; about 87% occur only once, and roughly 2.5% lies in the top ten. Recruitment covered about two dozen US areas and drew participants whose ages spanned roughly 18 to 100 years. Trimming stripped 0 bases from V and 1 base from J, with 10 bases between. Germline lookup yields CDR1 SGHRS and CDR2 YFSETQ. The CDR3 runs 15 residues. The chain employs TRBV5-1 and TRBJ1-1; D is unclear. Material: PBMCs or T cells enriched from blood (not recorded which). This sequence was found in a woman younger than 45 who had recovered from COVID-19. The CDR3 sequence is CASSLGVGGNTEAFF. As DNA, the CDR3 is TGCGCCAGCAGCTTGGGGGTCGGAGGGAACACTGAAGCTTTCTTT.